This TCR beta chain was documented in a study of technical replicates of blood from several donors. Sequencing used immunoSEQ multiplex PCR; TCRdb keeps in-frame clones, though not all of them. The table includes fewer than 70,000 clones, roughly 86% detected once. Germline CDR1 reads LNHDA; CDR2 reads SQIVND (reference sequence). This CDR3 spans 15 amino acids. J gave up 7 bases and V 1 base, and 6 bases lay outside the gene matches. Sequences were obtained from PBMCs. This chain uses TRBV19 with TRBJ2-1; 8 positions match TRBD2. This clonotype was obtained from a human donor in good health. Some clones in this sample may be carry-over from other donors' samples. The CDR3 nucleotides are TGTGCCAGTAGTATAGCGGGAGGGCCGATAAATGAGCAGTTCTTC. Amino acids: CASSIAGGPINEQFF.